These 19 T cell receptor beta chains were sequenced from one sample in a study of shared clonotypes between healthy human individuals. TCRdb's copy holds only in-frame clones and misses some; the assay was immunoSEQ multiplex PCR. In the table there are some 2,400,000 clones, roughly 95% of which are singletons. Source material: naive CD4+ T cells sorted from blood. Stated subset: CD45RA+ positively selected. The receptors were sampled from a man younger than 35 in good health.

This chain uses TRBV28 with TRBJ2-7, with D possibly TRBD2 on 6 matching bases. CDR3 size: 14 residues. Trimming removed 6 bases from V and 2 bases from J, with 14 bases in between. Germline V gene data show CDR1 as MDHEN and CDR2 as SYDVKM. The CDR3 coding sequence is TGTGCCAGCAGCTTAGCGGAATCACCCTACGAGCAGTACTTC. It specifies CASSLAESPYEQYF. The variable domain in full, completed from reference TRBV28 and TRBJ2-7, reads DVKVTQSSRYLVKRTGEKVFLECVQDMDHENMFWYRQDPGLGLRLIYFSYDVKMKEKGDIPEGYSVSREKKERFSLILESASTNQTSMYLCASSLAESPYEQYFGPGTRLTVT.

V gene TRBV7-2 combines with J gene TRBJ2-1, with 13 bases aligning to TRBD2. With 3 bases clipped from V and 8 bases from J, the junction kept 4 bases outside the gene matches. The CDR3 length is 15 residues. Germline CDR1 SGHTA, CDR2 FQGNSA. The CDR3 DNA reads TGTGCCAGCAGCTTCGGACTAGCGGGAGTGTATGAGCAGTTCTTC. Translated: CASSFGLAGVYEQFF.

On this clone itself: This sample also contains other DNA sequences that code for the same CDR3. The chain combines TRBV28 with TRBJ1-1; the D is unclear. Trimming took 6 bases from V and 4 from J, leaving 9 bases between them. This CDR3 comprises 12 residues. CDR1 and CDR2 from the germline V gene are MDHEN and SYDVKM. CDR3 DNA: TGTGCCAGCAGCCTAGCTGGCACTGAAGCTTTCTTT. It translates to CASSLAGTEAFF.

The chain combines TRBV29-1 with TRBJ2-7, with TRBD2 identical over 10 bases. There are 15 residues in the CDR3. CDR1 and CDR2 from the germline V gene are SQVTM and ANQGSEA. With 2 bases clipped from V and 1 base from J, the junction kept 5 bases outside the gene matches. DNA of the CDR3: TGCAGCGTTGAATCCGGGACTAGCGCTTCCTACGAGCAGTACTTC. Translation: CSVESGTSASYEQYF.

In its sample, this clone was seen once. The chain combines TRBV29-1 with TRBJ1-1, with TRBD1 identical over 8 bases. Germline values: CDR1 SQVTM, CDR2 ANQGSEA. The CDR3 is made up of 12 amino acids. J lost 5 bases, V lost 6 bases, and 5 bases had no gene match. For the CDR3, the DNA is TGCAGCGTGCACAGGGGGTGGACTGAAGCTTTCTTT. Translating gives CSVHRGWTEAFF. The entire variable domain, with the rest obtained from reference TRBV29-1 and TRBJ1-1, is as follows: SAVISQKPSRDICQRGTSLTIQCQVDSQVTMMFWYRQQPGQSLTLIATANQGSEATYESGFVIDKFPISRPNLTFSTLTVSNMSPEDSSIYLCSVHRGWTEAFFGQGTRLTVV.

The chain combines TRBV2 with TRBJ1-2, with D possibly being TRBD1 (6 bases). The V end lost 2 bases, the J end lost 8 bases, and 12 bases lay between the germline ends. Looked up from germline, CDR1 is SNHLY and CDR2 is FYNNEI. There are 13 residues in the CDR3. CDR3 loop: CASSEWGAPGYTF. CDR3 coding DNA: TGTGCCAGCAGTGAATGGGGGGCTCCGGGCTACACCTTC.

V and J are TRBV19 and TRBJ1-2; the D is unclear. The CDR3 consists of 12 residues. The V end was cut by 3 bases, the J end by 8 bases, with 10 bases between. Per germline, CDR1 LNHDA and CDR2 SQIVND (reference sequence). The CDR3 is CASSIAEVGYTF. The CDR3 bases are TGTGCCAGTAGTATCGCGGAGGTAGGCTACACCTTC. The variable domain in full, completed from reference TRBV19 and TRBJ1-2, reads DGGITQSPKYLFRKEGQNVTLSCEQNLNHDAMYWYRQDPGQGLRLIYYSQIVNDFQKGDIAEGYSVSREKKESFPLTVTSAQKNPTAFYLCASSIAEVGYTFGSGTRLTVV.

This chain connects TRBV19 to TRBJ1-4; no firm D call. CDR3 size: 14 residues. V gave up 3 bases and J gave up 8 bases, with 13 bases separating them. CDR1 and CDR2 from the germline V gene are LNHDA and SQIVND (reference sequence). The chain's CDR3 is CASSIQGYWEKLFF. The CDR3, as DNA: TGTGCCAGTAGTATTCAAGGGTATTGGGAAAAACTGTTTTTT.

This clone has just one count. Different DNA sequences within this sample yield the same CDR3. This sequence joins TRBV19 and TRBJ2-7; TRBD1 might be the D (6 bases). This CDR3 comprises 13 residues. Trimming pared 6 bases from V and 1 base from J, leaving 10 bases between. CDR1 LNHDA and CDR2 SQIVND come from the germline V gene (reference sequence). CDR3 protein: CASSEQGSYEQYF. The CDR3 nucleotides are TGTGCCAGTAGCGAACAGGGATCCTACGAGCAGTACTTC.

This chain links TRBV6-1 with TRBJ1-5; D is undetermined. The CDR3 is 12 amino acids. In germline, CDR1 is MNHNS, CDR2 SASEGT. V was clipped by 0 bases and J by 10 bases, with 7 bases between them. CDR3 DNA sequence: TGTGCCAGCAGTGAAGCGGCGGGTCCCCAGCATTTT. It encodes CASSEAAGPQHF.

Written as DNA, the CDR3 is TGTGCCAGCAGCGTAGGCCGGGACCATCTTTTCGGGGAGCAGTTCTTC. Its protein product is CASSVGRDHLFGEQFF. The chain joins TRBV9 to TRBJ2-1; D possibly uses TRBD1 or TRBD2 (5 bases each). The CDR3 totals 16 residues. Germline V lookup: CDR1 SGDLS, CDR2 YYNGEE. The V and J ends lost 0 bases and 10 bases respectively, with 20 bases between them.

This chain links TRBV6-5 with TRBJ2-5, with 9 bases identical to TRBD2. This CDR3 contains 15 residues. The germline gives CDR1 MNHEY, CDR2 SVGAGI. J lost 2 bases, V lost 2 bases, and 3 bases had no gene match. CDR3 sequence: CASSYLAGLQETQYF. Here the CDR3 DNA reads TGTGCCAGCAGTTACCTAGCGGGATTACAAGAGACCCAGTACTTC.

The CDR3 protein is CASSPGSNSPLHF. The CDR3 DNA sequence: TGTGCCAGCAGTCCCGGTAGTAATTCACCCCTCCACTTT. V gene TRBV27 combines with J gene TRBJ1-6, with D unresolved. The V and J ends lost 5 bases and 6 bases respectively, with 8 bases between them. CDR1 is MNHEY and CDR2 is SMNVEV in the germline V gene (reference sequence). CDR3 length: 13 residues.

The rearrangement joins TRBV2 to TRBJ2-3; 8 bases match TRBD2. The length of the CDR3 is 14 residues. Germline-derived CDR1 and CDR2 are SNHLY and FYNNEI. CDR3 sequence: CASPVLAGTDTQYF. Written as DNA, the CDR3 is TGTGCAAGCCCAGTACTAGCGGGCACAGATACGCAGTATTTT.

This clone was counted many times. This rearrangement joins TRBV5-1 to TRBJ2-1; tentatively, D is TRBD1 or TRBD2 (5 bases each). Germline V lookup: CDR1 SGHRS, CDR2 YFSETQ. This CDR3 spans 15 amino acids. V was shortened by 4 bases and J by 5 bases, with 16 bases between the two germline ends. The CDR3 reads CASSVSGTTNNEQFF. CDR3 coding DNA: TGCGCCAGCAGCGTATCCGGGACGACCAACAATGAGCAGTTCTTC.

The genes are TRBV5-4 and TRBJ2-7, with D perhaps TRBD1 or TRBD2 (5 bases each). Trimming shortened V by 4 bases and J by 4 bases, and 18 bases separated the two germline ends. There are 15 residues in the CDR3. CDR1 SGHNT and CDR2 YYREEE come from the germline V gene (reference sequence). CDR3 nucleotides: TGTGCCAGCAGCCCCTACGGGACGGCAGATTACGAGCAGTACTTC. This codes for CASSPYGTADYEQYF.

This CDR3 is CAISESHSQFF. The CDR3 DNA follows: TGTGCCATCAGTGAGTCGCACAGCCAGTTCTTC. The chain joins TRBV10-3 to TRBJ2-1; D is unclear. The CDR3 extends over 11 amino acids. Germline V gene lookup returns CDR1 ENHRY and CDR2 SYGVKD. The V and J ends lost 0 bases and 13 bases respectively, with 7 bases between them.

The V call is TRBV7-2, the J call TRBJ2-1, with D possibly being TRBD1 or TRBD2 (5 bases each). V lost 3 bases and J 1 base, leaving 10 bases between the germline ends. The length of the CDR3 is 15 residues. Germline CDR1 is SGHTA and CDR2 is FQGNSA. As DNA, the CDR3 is TGTGCCAGCAGCTTTTCGTGGGGGTCCTACAATGAGCAGTTCTTC. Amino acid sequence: CASSFSWGSYNEQFF.

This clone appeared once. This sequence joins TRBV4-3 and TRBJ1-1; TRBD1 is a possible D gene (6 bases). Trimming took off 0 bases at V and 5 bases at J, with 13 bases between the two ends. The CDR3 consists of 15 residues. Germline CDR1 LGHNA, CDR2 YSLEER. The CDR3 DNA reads TGCGCCAGCAGCCAAGAGGGGCAGGGGTTAACTGAAGCTTTCTTT. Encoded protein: CASSQEGQGLTEAFF.